Following are 25 T cell receptor beta chains from one sample sequenced in a study of glioma-infiltrating T cells after dendritic cell vaccination. The time point was: after dendritic cell vaccination, including at tumor progression/relapse. Sequencing used immunoSEQ multiplex PCR; TCRdb keeps in-frame clones, though not all of them. This table has tens of thousands of clones, around 83% appearing once. The source material was blood, sampled after dendritic cell vaccination. These TCRs come from a human donor with glioblastoma.

The chain has TRBV4-3 and TRBJ1-4; the match to TRBD1 covers 7 bases. The ends lost 0 bases at V and 7 bases at J; junction bases unmatched: 8. CDR1 LGHNA and CDR2 YSLEER come from the germline V gene. The CDR3 has 16 amino acids. The CDR3 sequence is CASSQERAGGLEKLFF. The CDR3 DNA is TGCGCCAGCAGCCAAGAGAGGGCAGGGGGACTTGAAAAACTGTTTTTT.

The rearrangement uses TRBV7-9 and TRBJ2-7; D is perhaps TRBD2 (5 bases). The CDR3 spans 15 residues. The V end was cut by 0 bases, the J end by 9 bases, with 18 bases between. Per germline, CDR1 SEHNR and CDR2 FQNEAQ (reference sequence). CDR3 residues: CASSLARRGHRGQYF. The CDR3 DNA sequence: TGTGCCAGCAGCTTAGCGCGAAGAGGGCACCGGGGGCAGTACTTC.

This chain connects TRBV15 to TRBJ1-2, with D maybe TRBD1 (6 bases). Germline V gene data show CDR1 as LNHNV and CDR2 as YYDKDF (reference sequence). The CDR3 spans 15 residues. Trimming left V 5 bases short and J 4 bases short, with 17 bases between. This CDR3 reads CATSLIRGGGYGYTF. In nucleotides, the CDR3 is TGTGCCACCAGCTTAATAAGGGGGGGTGGCTATGGCTACACCTTC.

The rearrangement uses TRBV6-6 and TRBJ2-5; TRBD2 agrees at 8 bases. From germline, CDR1 is MNHNY and CDR2 SVGAGI (reference sequence). This CDR3 spans 13 amino acids. The V segment lost 6 bases and the J segment 3 bases; nucleotides outside the gene matches: 3. In nucleotides, the CDR3 is TGTGCCAGCAGGGATAGCGGGGAAGAGACCCAGTACTTC. Amino acids: CASRDSGEETQYF.

The chain has TRBV5-4 and TRBJ2-7; the match to TRBD2 covers 13 bases. V shed 4 bases, J shed 4 bases, and the junction held 8 bases outside the gene matches. The CDR3 contains 16 residues. Germline assignment: CDR1 SGHNT and CDR2 YYREEE (reference sequence). Here the CDR3 reads CASSPGTSGAMYEQYF. The CDR3 DNA reads as TGTGCCAGCAGCCCTGGGACTAGCGGGGCAATGTACGAGCAGTACTTC.

The chain is built from TRBV5-4 and TRBJ2-2; D is possibly TRBD2 (6 bases). V was clipped by 4 bases and J by 2 bases, with 15 bases between them. CDR3 size: 16 residues. Germline assignment: CDR1 SGHNT and CDR2 YYREEE (reference sequence). The chain's CDR3 is CASSQVGTLNTGELFF. CDR3 DNA sequence: TGTGCCAGCAGCCAGGTGGGGACTCTCAACACCGGGGAGCTGTTTTTT.

The chain combines TRBV6-1 with TRBJ2-3, with D maybe TRBD1 (5 bases). Trimming took off 7 bases at V and 4 bases at J, with 12 bases between the two ends. The CDR3 extends over 13 amino acids. Germline assignment: CDR1 MNHNS and CDR2 SASEGT. CDR3 coding DNA: TGTGCCAGCAACCTACAGGTGGCAGATACGCAGTATTTT. This gives the protein CASNLQVADTQYF.

The gene calls are TRBV29-1 and TRBJ1-2; perhaps TRBD1 as D (5 bases). The CDR3 contains 13 residues. Germline assignment: CDR1 SQVTM and CDR2 ANQGSEA. The V and J ends lost 1 base and 6 bases respectively, with 12 bases between them. The CDR3 region is CSVEVTGGDGYTF. The CDR3 DNA reads TGCAGCGTTGAAGTAACCGGAGGGGATGGCTACACCTTC.

V and J are TRBV10-2 and TRBJ1-2, with 10 bases that match TRBD1. Germline CDR1 is WSHSY and CDR2 is SAAADI. The V gene end was trimmed by 2 bases and the J gene end by 7 bases; junction bases not matched to a gene: 4. There are 14 residues in the CDR3. The CDR3 sequence: CASSEGDRGGGYTF. CDR3 coding DNA: TGCGCCAGCAGTGAGGGGGACAGGGGAGGTGGCTACACCTTC.

Only one count was recorded for this clone. This chain connects TRBV30 to TRBJ1-4; D unresolved. There are 15 residues in the CDR3. Germline-derived CDR1 and CDR2 are GTSNPN and SVGIG (reference sequence). V dropped 3 bases and J dropped 3 bases, with 14 bases sitting between them. The CDR3 loop is CAWSRVGRANEKLFF. As DNA, the CDR3 is TGTGCCTGGAGCCGGGTGGGGAGAGCTAATGAAAAACTGTTTTTT.

This clone has only a few counts. The rearrangement uses TRBV30 and TRBJ1-6; 8 bases match TRBD1. V was clipped by 3 bases and J by 4 bases; unmatched bases: 5. The CDR3 runs to 15 residues. Germline V CDR1 and CDR2: GTSNPN, SVGIG (reference sequence). As DNA, the CDR3 is TGTGCCTGGAGAACAGGGGGATGGTATAATTCACCCCTCCACTTT. Translation gives CAWRTGGWYNSPLHF. Complete variable domain (other parts from reference TRBV30 and TRBJ1-6): SQTIHQWPATLVQPVGSPLSLECTVEGTSNPNLYWYRQAAGRGLQLLFYSVGIGQISSEVPQNLSASRPQDRQFILSSKKLLLSDSGFYLCAWRTGGWYNSPLHFGNGTRLTVT.

This clone was found a few times. This chain joins TRBV7-9 and TRBJ2-5, with TRBD1 identical over 8 bases. The CDR3 is made up of 15 amino acids. Looked up from germline, CDR1 is SEHNR and CDR2 is FQNEAQ (reference sequence). V was pared by 5 bases and J by 5 bases, with 10 bases of the junction left unmatched. For the CDR3, the DNA is TGTGCCAGCAGCCCAAGGACAGGGTCGGCGGAGACCCAGTACTTC. It codes for CASSPRTGSAETQYF.

The V and J genes are TRBV10-3 and TRBJ2-1; no clear D gene. V was shortened by 5 bases and J by 8 bases, with 10 bases between the two germline ends. The CDR3 is 12 residues long. The germline V gene encodes CDR1 ENHRY and CDR2 SYGVKD. CDR3 DNA sequence: TGTGCCATCAGTCGACCCCGGGATGAGCAGTTCTTC. Its translation: CAISRPRDEQFF.

This chain joins TRBV5-4 and TRBJ1-1, with D maybe TRBD1 (5 bases). The CDR3 runs to 15 residues. Germline CDR1 reads SGHNT; CDR2 reads YYREEE (reference sequence). V lost 4 bases and J 3 bases, leaving 16 bases between the germline ends. In DNA, the CDR3 is TGTGCCAGCAGCCGACAGATTACGGATGACACTGAAGCTTTCTTT. It specifies CASSRQITDDTEAFF.

This clone was recorded once. The V gene is TRBV13, the J gene TRBJ2-1; TRBD1 aligns across 7 bases. The germline V gene encodes CDR1 PRHDT and CDR2 FYEKMQ (reference sequence). V lost 0 bases to trimming and J lost 2 bases; unmatched junction nucleotides: 1. The CDR3 length is 15 residues. CDR3 bases: TGTGCCAGCAGCTTAGGCCAGGGGGCCTACAATGAGCAGTTCTTC. Residues: CASSLGQGAYNEQFF.

The chain links TRBV11-2 to TRBJ2-7; 10 positions match TRBD1. Germline V CDR1 and CDR2: SGHAT, FQNNGV. The CDR3 spans 15 residues. V trimming: 6 bases; J trimming: 1 base; junction bases outside the gene matches: 6. DNA of the CDR3: TGTGCCAGCAGTTTCGGGACAGGGGCGTCCTACGAGCAGTACTTC. It encodes CASSFGTGASYEQYF.

This chain uses TRBV11-3 with TRBJ2-1; 9 positions match TRBD2. The J segment lost 8 bases and the V segment lost 5 bases, leaving 10 bases of the junction unmatched. CDR1 is SGHNT and CDR2 is YENEEA in the germline V gene. The CDR3 sequence is 15 residues long. For the CDR3, the DNA is TGTGCCAGCAGCAGAGGCGGGGGGGCCATTCATGAGCAGTTCTTC. Its protein is CASSRGGGAIHEQFF. Filled out from reference TRBV11-3 and TRBJ2-1, the complete variable domain reads EAGVVQSPRYKIIEKKQPVAFWCNPISGHNTLYWYLQNLGQGPELLIRYENEEAVDDSQLPKDRFSAERLKGVDSTLKIQPAELGDSAVYLCASSRGGGAIHEQFFGPGTRLTVL.

This sequence joins TRBV14 and TRBJ2-7; possible D gene TRBD2, 6 bases. Trimming stripped 4 bases from V and 6 bases from J, with 10 bases between. The germline V gene has CDR1 SGHDN and CDR2 FVKESK. This CDR3 has 12 amino acids. CDR3 DNA: TGTGCCAGCAGCCTTACTAGCCGCGAGCAGTACTTC. It codes for CASSLTSREQYF.

This clone was recorded a few times. V is TRBV25-1 and J is TRBJ1-4; D gene unclear. Per germline, CDR1 MGHDK and CDR2 SYGVNS. CDR3 length: 14 amino acids. The V and J ends lost 1 base and 8 bases respectively, with 11 bases between them. In DNA form, the CDR3 reads TGTGCCAGCAGTGAATTCGGGGATGGAGAAAAACTGTTTTTT. Residues: CASSEFGDGEKLFF.

The chain joins TRBV25-1 to TRBJ2-3, with D possibly being TRBD2 (7 bases). V was cut by 1 base and J by 7 bases, with 18 bases left in between. The CDR3 spans 16 residues. In germline, CDR1 is MGHDK, CDR2 SYGVNS. The CDR3 loop is CASSEWRGRGGYTQYF. The CDR3 nucleotides read TGTGCCAGCAGTGAATGGCGGGGGCGTGGGGGGTATACGCAGTATTTT. Together with reference TRBV25-1 and TRBJ2-3, the CDR3 gives the full variable domain: EADIYQTPRYLVIGTGKKITLECSQTMGHDKMYWYQQDPGMELHLIHYSYGVNSTEKGDLSSESTVSRIRTEHFPLTLESARPSHTSQYLCASSEWRGRGGYTQYFGPGTRLTVL.

V usage is TRBV27 and J usage is TRBJ2-5; TRBD1 is a possible D gene (6 bases). The assigned J gene may be wrong: the sequence end matches TRBJ2-7 better. CDR1 and CDR2 from the germline V gene are MNHEY and SMNVEV (reference sequence). This CDR3 is 13 amino acids long. The CDR3 is CASSLDRTYEQYF. The CDR3 bases are TGTGCCAGCAGTTTAGACAGGACCTACGAGCAGTACTTC.

The chain couples TRBV15 to TRBJ2-3, with D perhaps matching TRBD2 (6 bases). Germline V lookup: CDR1 LNHNV, CDR2 YYDKDF (reference sequence). Deletions cut 3 bases from V and 2 bases from J, with 9 bases between. The CDR3 totals 14 residues. CDR3 coding DNA: TGTGCCACCAGCAGGGGACTCCTCACAGATACGCAGTATTTT. Translated: CATSRGLLTDTQYF.

Only one count was recorded for this clone. The chain couples TRBV4-1 to TRBJ2-5; D is perhaps TRBD1 (5 bases). Germline V gives CDR1 MGHRA, CDR2 YSYEKL. The CDR3 runs 14 residues. Between the trimmed V and J ends, which lost 1 base and 7 bases, there was a span of 13 bases. Here the CDR3 DNA reads TGCGCCAGCAGCCAAGTCGACAGCCTGGGGACCCAGTACTTC. Protein product: CASSQVDSLGTQYF.

V and J are TRBV10-3 and TRBJ2-7; D call uncertain. This CDR3 region has 12 residues. V was pared by 10 bases and J by 1 base, with 11 bases between. The germline V gene encodes CDR1 ENHRY and CDR2 SYGVKD. The CDR3 sequence is CATLEPSYEQYF. The CDR3 DNA is TGTGCCACCTTGGAGCCGTCCTACGAGCAGTACTTC.

V usage is TRBV5-6 and J usage is TRBJ2-7, with a weak D call TRBD2 (7 bases). Per the germline V gene, CDR1 is SGHDT and CDR2 is YYEEEE. The CDR3 is 15 amino acids. V lost 1 base to trimming and J lost 4 bases, with 15 bases between them. CDR3 nucleotides: TGTGCCAGCAGCTTGTTTGGGGGGGCCGTATACGAGCAGTACTTC. This translates into CASSLFGGAVYEQYF.